This TCR beta chain appears in the sequencing data of a study of regulatory T cells in long-lasting Graves disease. Researchers made TCR beta libraries by using iRepertoire HTBI primers and running Arm-PCR on CDR3 regions. TCRdb redid the calling of the multiplex PCR reads with MiXCR, one entry per CDR3 protein. The table records about 470,000 distinct CDR3 sequences, 14% to 15% of them present only once. Stated time point: newly diagnosed GD, antithyroid drugs for less than 3 months. Making the TCR library involved RNA that had been extracted from PBMCs. The CDR3 has 15 amino acids. V dropped 3 bases and J dropped 4 bases, with 16 bases sitting between them. CDR1 MNHGY and CDR2 SVAAGI come from the germline V gene. In this sample, this clonotype turned up a few times. These data also featured in a second study, about T cells in Graves' hyperthyroidism and ophthalmopathy.

The material sequenced was peripheral blood mononuclear cells (PBMCs), taken at new diagnosis, from a patient treated with antithyroid drugs. The rearrangement uses TRBV6-9 and TRBJ2-7; maybe TRBD1 (6 bases). This sequence was found in a woman in her 30s with Graves disease. This CDR3 reads CASSYNRVPLYEQYF. The DNA for the CDR3 is TGTGCCAGCAGTTACAACAGGGTTCCTCTTTACGAGCAGTACTTC.